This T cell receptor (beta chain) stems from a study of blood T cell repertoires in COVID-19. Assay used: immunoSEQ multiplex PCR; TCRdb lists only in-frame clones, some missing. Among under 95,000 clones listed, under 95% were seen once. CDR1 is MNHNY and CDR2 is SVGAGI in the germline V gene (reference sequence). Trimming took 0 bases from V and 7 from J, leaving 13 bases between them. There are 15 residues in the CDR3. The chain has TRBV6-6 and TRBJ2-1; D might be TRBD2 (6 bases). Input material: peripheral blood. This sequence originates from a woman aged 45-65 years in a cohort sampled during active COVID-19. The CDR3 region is CASSYSRTITNEQFF. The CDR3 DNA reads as TGTGCCAGCAGTTACTCTAGGACTATTACAAATGAGCAGTTCTTC.